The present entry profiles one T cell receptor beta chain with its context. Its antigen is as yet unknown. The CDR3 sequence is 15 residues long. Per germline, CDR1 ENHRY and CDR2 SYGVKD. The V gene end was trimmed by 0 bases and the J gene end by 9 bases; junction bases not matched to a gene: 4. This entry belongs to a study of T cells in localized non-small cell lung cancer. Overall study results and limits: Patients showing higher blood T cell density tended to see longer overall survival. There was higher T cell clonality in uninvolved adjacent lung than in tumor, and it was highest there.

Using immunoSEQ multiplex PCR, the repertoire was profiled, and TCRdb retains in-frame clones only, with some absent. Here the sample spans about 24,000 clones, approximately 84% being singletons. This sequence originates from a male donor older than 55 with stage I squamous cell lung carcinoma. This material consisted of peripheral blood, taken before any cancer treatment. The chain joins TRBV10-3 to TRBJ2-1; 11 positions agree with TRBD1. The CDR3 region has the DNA TGTGCCATCAGTGAGTCAGGACAGGGGGCGGGTGAGCAGTTCTTC. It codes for CAISESGQGAGEQFF.